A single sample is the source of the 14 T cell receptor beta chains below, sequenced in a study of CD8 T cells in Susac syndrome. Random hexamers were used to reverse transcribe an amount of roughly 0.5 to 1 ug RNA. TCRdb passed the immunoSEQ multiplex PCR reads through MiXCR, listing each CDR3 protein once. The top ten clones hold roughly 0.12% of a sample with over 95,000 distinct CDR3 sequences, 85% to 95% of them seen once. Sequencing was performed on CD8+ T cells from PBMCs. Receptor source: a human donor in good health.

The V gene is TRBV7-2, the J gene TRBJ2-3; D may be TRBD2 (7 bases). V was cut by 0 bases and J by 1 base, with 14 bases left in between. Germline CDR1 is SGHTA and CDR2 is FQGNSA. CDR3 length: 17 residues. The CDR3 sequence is CASSLAGALAGTDTQYF. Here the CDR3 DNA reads TGTGCCAGCAGCTTAGCGGGGGCGCTAGCGGGCACAGATACGCAGTATTTT.

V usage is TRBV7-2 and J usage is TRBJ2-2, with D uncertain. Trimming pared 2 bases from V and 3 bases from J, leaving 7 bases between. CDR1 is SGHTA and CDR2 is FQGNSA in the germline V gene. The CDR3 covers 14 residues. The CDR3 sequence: CASSLRADTGELFF. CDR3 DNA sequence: TGTGCCAGCAGCTTAAGGGCAGACACCGGGGAGCTGTTTTTT. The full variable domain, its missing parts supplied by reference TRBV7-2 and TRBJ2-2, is GAGVSQSPSNKVTEKGKDVELRCDPISGHTALYWYRQSLGQGLEFLIYFQGNSAPDKSGLPSDRFSAERTGGSVSTLTIQRTQQEDSAVYLCASSLRADTGELFFGEGSRLTVL.

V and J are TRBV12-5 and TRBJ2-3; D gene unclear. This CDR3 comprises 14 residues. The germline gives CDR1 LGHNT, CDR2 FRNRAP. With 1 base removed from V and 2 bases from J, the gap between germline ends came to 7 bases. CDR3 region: CASGLGPNTDTQYF. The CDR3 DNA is TGTGCTAGTGGTTTGGGTCCTAACACAGATACGCAGTATTTT.

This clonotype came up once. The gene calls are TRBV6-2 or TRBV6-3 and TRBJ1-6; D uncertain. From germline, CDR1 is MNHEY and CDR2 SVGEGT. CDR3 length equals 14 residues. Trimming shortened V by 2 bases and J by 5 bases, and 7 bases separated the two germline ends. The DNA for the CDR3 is TGTGCCAGCAGTTACGCGGACCATAATTCACCCCTCCACTTT. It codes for CASSYADHNSPLHF.

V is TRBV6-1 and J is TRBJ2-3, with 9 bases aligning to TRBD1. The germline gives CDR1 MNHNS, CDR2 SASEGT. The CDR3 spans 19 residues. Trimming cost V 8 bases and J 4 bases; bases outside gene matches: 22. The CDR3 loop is CASRGTGSRRAGEADTQYF. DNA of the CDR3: TGTGCCAGCCGGGGGACAGGGTCCCGCCGGGCGGGTGAGGCAGATACGCAGTATTTT.

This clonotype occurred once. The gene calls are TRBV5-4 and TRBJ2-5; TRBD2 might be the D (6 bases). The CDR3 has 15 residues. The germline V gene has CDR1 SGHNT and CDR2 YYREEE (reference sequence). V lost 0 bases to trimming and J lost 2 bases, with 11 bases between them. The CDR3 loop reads CASSLAGLAQETQYF. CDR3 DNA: TGTGCCAGCAGCTTGGCCGGGCTAGCGCAAGAGACCCAGTACTTC. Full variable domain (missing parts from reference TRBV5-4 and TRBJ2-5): ETGVTQSPTHLIKTRGQQVTLRCSSQSGHNTVSWYQQALGQGPQFIFQYYREEENGRGNFPPRFSGLQFPNYSSELNVNALELDDSALYLCASSLAGLAQETQYFGPGTRLLVL.

CDR3 coding DNA: TGCAGTGGGGGCGGGATGGAGCCAACCTACAATGAGCAGTTCTTC. Amino acid sequence: CSGGGMEPTYNEQFF. The V call is TRBV20-1, the J call TRBJ2-1, with a possible D match to TRBD2 (6 bases). The CDR3 runs 15 residues. In germline, CDR1 is DFQATT, CDR2 SNEGSKA (reference sequence). V was pared by 7 bases and J by 2 bases, with 18 bases between.

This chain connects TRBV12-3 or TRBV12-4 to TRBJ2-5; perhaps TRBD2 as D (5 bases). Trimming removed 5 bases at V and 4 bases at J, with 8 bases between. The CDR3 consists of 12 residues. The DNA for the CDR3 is TGTGCCAGCAGTCGGGCGGGAGAGACCCAGTACTTC. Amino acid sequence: CASSRAGETQYF.

The CDR3 region has the DNA TGCAGCGTTGAACCGGGGGCCGGCGGCTACACCTTC. This encodes CSVEPGAGGYTF. This rearrangement joins TRBV29-1 to TRBJ1-2; perhaps TRBD1 as D (6 bases). V lost 2 bases and J lost 8, with 12 bases in between. The CDR3 has 12 amino acids. Germline-derived CDR1 and CDR2 are SQVTM and ANQGSEA.

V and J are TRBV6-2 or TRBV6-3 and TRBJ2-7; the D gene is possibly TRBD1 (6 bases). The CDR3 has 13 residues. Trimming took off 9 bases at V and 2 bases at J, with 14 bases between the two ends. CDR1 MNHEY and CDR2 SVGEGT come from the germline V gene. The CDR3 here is CASSGQRTYEQYF. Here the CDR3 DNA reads TGTGCCAGTAGTGGACAGCGAACCTACGAGCAGTACTTC.

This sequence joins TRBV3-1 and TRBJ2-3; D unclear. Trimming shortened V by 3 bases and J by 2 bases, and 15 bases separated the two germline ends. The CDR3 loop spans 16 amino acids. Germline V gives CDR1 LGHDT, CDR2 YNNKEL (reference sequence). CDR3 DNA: TGTGCCAGCAGCCAGAGAATCCTCGGTGCCACAGATACGCAGTATTTT. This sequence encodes CASSQRILGATDTQYF.

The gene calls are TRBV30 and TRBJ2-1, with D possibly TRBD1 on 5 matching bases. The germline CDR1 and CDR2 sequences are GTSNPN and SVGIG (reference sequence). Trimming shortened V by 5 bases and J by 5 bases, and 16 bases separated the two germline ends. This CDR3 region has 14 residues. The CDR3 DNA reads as TGTGCCTGGGCCCCAGGGTTAGGGGACAATGAGCAGTTCTTC. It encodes CAWAPGLGDNEQFF.

The CDR3, as DNA: TGTGCCAGCAGCGACTTACGGGACGCCGGGGAGCTGTTTTTT. Residues: CASSDLRDAGELFF. The V gene is TRBV5-6, the J gene TRBJ2-2; tentatively, D is TRBD1 or TRBD2 (5 bases each). The CDR3 consists of 14 residues. V was cut by 4 bases and J by 6 bases, with 13 bases left in between. Germline CDR1 is SGHDT and CDR2 is YYEEEE.

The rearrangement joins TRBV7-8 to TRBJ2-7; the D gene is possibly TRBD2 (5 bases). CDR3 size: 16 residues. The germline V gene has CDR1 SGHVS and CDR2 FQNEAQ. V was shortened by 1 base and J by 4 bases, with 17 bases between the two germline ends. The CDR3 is CASSLGGLPRAYEQYF. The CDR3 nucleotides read TGTGCCAGCAGCTTAGGAGGACTCCCCCGAGCGTACGAGCAGTACTTC.